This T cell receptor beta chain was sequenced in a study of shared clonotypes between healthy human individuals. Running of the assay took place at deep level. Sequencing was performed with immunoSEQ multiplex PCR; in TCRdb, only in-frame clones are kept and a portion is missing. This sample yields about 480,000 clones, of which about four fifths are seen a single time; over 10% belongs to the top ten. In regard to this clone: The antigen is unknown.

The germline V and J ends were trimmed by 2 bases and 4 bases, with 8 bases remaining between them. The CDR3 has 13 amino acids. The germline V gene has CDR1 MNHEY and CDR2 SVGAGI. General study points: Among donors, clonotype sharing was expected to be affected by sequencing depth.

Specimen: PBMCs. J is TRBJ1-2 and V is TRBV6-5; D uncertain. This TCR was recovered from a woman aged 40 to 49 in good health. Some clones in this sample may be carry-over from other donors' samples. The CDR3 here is CASSYARGYGYTF. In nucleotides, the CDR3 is TGTGCCAGCAGTTACGCCCGGGGCTATGGCTACACCTTC.